This TCR beta chain was observed in a study of blood T cell repertoires in COVID-19. This CDR3 region has 16 residues. Germline CDR1 is KGHSH and CDR2 is LQKENI. The V and J ends lost 1 base and 2 bases, in that order; junction bases with no gene match: 6. Sequencing was performed with immunoSEQ multiplex PCR; in TCRdb, only in-frame clones are kept and a portion is missing. The sample includes 130,000 to 150,000 clones, about 82% of them seen just once. The V call is TRBV18, the J call TRBJ2-7; TRBD1 aligns across 9 bases. The clonotype originates from a woman between 35 and 50 years old with active or convalescent COVID-19. Sequenced input: peripheral blood. CDR3 region: CASSPQSRTGAYEQYF. The CDR3 nucleotides are TGTGCCAGCTCACCACAGTCTAGGACAGGGGCCTACGAGCAGTACTTC.